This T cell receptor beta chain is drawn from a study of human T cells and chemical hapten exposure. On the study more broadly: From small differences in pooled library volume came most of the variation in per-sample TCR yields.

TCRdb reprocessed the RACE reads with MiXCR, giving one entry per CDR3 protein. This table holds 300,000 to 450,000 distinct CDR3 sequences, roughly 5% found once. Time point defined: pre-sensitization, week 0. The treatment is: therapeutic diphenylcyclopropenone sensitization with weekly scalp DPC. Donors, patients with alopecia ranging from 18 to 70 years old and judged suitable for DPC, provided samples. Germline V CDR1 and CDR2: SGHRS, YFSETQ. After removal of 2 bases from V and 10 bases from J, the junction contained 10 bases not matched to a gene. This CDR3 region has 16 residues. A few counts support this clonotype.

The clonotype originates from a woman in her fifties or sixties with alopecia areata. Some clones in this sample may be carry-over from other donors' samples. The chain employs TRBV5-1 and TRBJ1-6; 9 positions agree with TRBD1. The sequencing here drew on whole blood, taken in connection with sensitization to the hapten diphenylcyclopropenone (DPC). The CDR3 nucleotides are TGCGCCAGCAGCTTAGTCGAACAGGGGGCGCAATCACCCCTCCACTTT. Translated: CASSLVEQGAQSPLHF.